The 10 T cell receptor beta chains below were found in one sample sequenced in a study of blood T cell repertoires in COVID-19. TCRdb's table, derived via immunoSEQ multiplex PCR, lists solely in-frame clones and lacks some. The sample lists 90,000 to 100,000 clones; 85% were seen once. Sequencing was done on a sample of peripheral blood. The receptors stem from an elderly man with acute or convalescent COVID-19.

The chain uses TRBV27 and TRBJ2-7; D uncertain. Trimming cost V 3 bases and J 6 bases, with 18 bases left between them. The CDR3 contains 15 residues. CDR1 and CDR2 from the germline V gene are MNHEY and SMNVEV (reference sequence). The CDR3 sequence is CASSFNAHVSTEQYF. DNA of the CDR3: TGTGCCAGCAGTTTTAATGCCCATGTGAGTACCGAGCAGTACTTC.

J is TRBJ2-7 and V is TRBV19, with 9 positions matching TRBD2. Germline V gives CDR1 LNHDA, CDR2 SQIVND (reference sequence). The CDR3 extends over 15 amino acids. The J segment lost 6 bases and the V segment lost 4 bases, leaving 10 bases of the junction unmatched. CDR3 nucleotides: TGTGCCAGTAGTACCACTCGCGGGAGGGCCTCCGAGCAGTACTTC. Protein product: CASSTTRGRASEQYF.

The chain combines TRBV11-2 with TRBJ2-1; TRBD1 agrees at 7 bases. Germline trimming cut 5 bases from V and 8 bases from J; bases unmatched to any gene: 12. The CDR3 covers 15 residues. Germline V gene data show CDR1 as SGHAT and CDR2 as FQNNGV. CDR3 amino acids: CASSPDRLTKDEQFF. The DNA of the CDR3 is TGTGCCAGCAGCCCGGACAGGCTGACGAAGGATGAGCAGTTCTTC.

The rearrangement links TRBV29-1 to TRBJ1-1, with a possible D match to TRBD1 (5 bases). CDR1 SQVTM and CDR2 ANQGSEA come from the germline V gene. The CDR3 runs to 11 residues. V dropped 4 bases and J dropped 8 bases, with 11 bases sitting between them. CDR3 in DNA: TGCAGCGTTGGAGAGACAGAGGAAGCTTTCTTT. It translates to CSVGETEEAFF.

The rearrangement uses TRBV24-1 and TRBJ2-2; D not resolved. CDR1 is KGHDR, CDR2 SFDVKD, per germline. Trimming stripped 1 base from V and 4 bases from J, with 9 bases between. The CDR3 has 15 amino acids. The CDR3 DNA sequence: TGTGCCACCAGTGATTTTCTACGCTCCACCGGGGAGCTGTTTTTT. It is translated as CATSDFLRSTGELFF.

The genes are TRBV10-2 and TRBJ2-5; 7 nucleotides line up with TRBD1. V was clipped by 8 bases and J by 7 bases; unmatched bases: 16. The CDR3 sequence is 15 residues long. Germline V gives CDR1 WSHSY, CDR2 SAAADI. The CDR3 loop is CASGIRTGGSVTQYF. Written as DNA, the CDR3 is TGCGCCAGCGGAATACGGACAGGTGGATCCGTGACCCAGTACTTC.

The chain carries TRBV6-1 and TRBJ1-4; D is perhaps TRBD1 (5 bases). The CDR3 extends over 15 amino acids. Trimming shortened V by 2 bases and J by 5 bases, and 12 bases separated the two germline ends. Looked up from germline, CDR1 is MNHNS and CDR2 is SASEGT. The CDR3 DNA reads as TGTGCCAGCAGTGAAAAAGACAGCGAGAATGAAAAACTGTTTTTT. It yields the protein CASSEKDSENEKLFF.

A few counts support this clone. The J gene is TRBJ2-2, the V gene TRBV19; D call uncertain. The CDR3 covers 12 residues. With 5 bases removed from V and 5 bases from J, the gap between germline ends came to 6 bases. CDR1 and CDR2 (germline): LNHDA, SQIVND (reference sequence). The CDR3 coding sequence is TGTGCCAGTAGTCTCCTGACCGGGGAGCTGTTTTTT. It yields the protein CASSLLTGELFF.

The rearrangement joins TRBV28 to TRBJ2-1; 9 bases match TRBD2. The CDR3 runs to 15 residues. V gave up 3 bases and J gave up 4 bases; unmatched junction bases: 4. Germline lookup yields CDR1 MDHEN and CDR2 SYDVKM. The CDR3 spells CASSLRREGYNEQFF. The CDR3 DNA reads TGTGCCAGCAGTTTGCGGCGGGAGGGATACAATGAGCAGTTCTTC. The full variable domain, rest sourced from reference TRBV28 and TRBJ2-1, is DVKVTQSSRYLVKRTGEKVFLECVQDMDHENMFWYRQDPGLGLRLIYFSYDVKMKEKGDIPEGYSVSREKKERFSLILESASTNQTSMYLCASSLRREGYNEQFFGPGTRLTVL.

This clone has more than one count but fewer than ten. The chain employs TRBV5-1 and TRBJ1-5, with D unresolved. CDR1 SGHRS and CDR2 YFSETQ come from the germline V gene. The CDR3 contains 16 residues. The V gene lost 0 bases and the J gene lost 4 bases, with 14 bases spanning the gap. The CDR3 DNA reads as TGCGCCAGCAGCTTGGGCAGTGCTCCCGGGAATCAGCCCCAGCATTTT. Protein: CASSLGSAPGNQPQHF. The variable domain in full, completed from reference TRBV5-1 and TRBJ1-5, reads KAGVTQTPRYLIKTRGQQVTLSCSPISGHRSVSWYQQTPGQGLQFLFEYFSETQRNKGNFPGRFSGRQFSNSRSEMNVSTLELGDSALYLCASSLGSAPGNQPQHFGDGTRLSIL.